The entry below gives a single T cell receptor beta chain sequence along with its context. This sample stems from a study of radiation and T cells in renal cell carcinoma. Indicated time point: blood 4 weeks post-SBRT, at nephrectomy. Treatment given: 15 Gy SBRT to primary tumor, nephrectomy 4 weeks later. With V trimmed by 5 bases and J by 6 bases, 6 bases remained unmatched. The CDR3 runs to 13 residues. CDR1 is SNHLY, CDR2 FYNNEI, per germline. Sequenced by immunoSEQ multiplex PCR; TCRdb stores in-frame clones only, minus some. The profile shows under 100,000 clones, around four fifths of them singletons.

This TCR came from a man between 45 and 60 years old with renal cell carcinoma. The sample was blood, taken from a patient whose treatment included radiotherapy and nephrectomy. J is TRBJ2-7 and V is TRBV2; 8 bases are shared with TRBD1. CDR3 sequence: CASSRRGPGEQYF. The CDR3 DNA follows: TGTGCCAGCAGTCGCAGGGGGCCGGGCGAGCAGTACTTC. The variable domain in full, with the rest retrieved from reference TRBV2 and TRBJ2-7, is EPEVTQTPSHQVTQMGQEVILRCVPISNHLYFYWYRQILGQKVEFLVSFYNNEISEKSEIFDDQFSVERPDGSNFTLKIRSTKLEDSAMYFCASSRRGPGEQYFGPGTRLTVT.